This TCR beta chain is drawn from a study of blood T cells in healthy people across ages. Broader study findings: Conclusively comparing naive with antigen-experienced cells was impossible with unsorted PBMCs. Across samples, TCR beta diversity tracked strongly with naive T cell percentage.

This clonotype came up a few times. Antigen: not known. The use of a sample-barcoded 5' primer and a J-beta primer mix characterized a second PCR of roughly 7 to 11 cycles. A template-switch adaptor containing 12 random nucleotides labeled each cDNA molecule. TCRdb used MiXCR to reprocess the 5' RACE reads, holding one entry per CDR3 protein. This sample yields about 900,000 distinct CDR3 sequences, of which around two thirds are seen a single time; about 27% belongs to the top ten. This CDR3 has 16 residues. Germline loops: CDR1 SQVTM, CDR2 ANQGSEA. Trimming stripped 4 bases from V and 0 bases from J, with 16 bases between.

The sample taken for sequencing was blood. The clonotype was recovered from a man aged 25 to 45 in good health. The genes are TRBV29-1 and TRBJ2-1, with a weak D call TRBD1 (6 bases). In DNA form, the CDR3 reads TGCAGCGTTGGAGGGGCCGGGACAAGCTCCTACAATGAGCAGTTCTTC. Residues: CSVGGAGTSSYNEQFF.